This T cell receptor (beta chain) was identified during a study of T-cell memory formation after mild COVID-19. Study at large: TCR clusters largely stayed donor specific. The study's findings and limits: Certain responding clones were present in pre-infection memory, suggesting participation of cross-reactive memory. Clones contracting over day 15 to 85 were CD4/CD8 balanced, with later expanders leaning CD4+.

TCR alpha and TCR beta cDNA libraries carrying sample barcodes and UMIs came from 5'RACE with constant-segment primers. MiXCR was run by TCRdb on the 5' RACE reads, yielding one entry per CDR3 protein. The table lists 300,000 to 350,000 distinct CDR3 sequences, over 11% of them singletons. The CDR3 loop spans 14 amino acids. Germline values: CDR1 SGHRS, CDR2 YFSETQ. The germline V and J ends were trimmed by 6 bases and 0 bases, with 10 bases remaining between them. On this clonotype itself: Its antigen remains unidentified.

The sequence derives from a man aged 18-30 years who had mild COVID-19 (a few samples of this study predate the infection). Cell type and time point are not known. Sequencing input: PBMCs or a T cell subset sorted from them (not recorded which). J is TRBJ1-3 and V is TRBV5-1; D is perhaps TRBD1 (5 bases). The CDR3 DNA follows: TGCGCCAGCAAAACAGGACTCTCTGGAAACACCATATATTTT. It translates to CASKTGLSGNTIYF.